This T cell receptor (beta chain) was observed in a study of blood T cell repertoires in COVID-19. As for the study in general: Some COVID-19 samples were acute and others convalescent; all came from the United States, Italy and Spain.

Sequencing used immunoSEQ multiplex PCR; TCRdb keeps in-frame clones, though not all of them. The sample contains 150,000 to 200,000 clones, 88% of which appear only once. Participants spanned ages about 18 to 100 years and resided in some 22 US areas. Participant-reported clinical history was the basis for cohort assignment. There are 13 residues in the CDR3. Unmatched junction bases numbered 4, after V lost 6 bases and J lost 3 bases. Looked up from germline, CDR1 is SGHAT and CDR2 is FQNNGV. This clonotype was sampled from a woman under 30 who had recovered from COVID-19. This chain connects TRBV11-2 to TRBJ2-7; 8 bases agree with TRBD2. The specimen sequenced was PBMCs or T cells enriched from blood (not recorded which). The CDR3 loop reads CASRGGLGYEQYF. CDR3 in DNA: TGTGCCAGCAGGGGGGGACTAGGCTACGAGCAGTACTTC. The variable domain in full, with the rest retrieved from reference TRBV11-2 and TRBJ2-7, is EAGVAQSPRYKIIEKRQSVAFWCNPISGHATLYWYQQILGQGPKLLIQFQNNGVVDDSQLPKDRFSAERLKGVDSTLKIQPAKLEDSAVYLCASRGGLGYEQYFGPGTRLTVT.